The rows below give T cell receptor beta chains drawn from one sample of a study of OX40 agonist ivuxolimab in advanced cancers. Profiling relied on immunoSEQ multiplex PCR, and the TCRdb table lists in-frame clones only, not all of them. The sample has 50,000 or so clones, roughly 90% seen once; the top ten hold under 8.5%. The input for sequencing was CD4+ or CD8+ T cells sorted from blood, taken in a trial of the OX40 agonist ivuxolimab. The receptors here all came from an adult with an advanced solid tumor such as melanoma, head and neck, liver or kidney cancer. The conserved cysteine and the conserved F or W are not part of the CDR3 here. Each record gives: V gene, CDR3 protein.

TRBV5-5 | ASSSWGQGANSPLH
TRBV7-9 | ASSLDLTDTQY
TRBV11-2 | ASSPEGGAEAF
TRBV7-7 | ASSLGQGNEQY
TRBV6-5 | ASSEKWGTEAF
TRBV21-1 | ASSSWTGADTDTQY
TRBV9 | ASSVGGSSQPQH
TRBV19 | ASSIGQLSSYEQY
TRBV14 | ASSQVKESEQY
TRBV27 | ASTPSAGRLNTEAF
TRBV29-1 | SVDRGNTGELF
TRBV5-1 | ASSPRLTNVLT
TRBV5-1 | ASSLADGLGGYT
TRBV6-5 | ASRPLAGGFHEQY
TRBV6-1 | ASSELSGGTDTQY
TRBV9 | ASSVDDRNSDTQY
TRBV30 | AWKGKQGDYGYT
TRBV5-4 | ASSRQGASYEQY
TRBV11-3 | ASSLTLDTEQY
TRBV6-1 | ASSEIGTPYTDTQY
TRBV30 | ASTGTDYGYT
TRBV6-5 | ASSYGGDPSTDTQY
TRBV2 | ASRENQPNHEKLF
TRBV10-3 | AISADRDYSYT
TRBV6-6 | ASSNGPYEQY
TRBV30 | AWSVRAEQF
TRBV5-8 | ASSFTVSIGIMNTEAF
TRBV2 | ASSWWGVREKLF
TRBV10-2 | ASMGDRGSYTGYSEQF
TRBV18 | ASSPSLATGGSSYEQY
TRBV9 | ASSQQGVPYEQY
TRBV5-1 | ASSLEQPNYGYT
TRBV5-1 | ASSFSPLDGSDTEAF
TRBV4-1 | ASGFQAGDSNQPQH
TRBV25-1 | ASSDRREMGYT
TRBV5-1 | ASSLFLGQTESPLH
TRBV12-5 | ASNRGAGELF
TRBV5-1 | ASSFGQETQY
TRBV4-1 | ASSQVLPNTGELF
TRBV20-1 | SVRWEPGAF
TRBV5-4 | ASSLGPGTLNTGELF
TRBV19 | ASSIGLPGHGTDYGYT
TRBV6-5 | ASSYSTGPHNSPLH
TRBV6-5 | ASRRQGTGQPQH
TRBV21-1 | ASSKPGQARNSGWGNTIY
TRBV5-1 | ASSYETGNFAEKLF
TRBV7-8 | ASSARTPTGGETQY
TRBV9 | ASSVAGYNEQF
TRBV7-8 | ASSPRGFGNTIY
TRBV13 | ASSLEDRGLGEQY
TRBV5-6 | ASRDLVTDTQY
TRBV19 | ASSIPPRFGHSIGEAF
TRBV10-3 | AIGYRGLTPLAYEQY